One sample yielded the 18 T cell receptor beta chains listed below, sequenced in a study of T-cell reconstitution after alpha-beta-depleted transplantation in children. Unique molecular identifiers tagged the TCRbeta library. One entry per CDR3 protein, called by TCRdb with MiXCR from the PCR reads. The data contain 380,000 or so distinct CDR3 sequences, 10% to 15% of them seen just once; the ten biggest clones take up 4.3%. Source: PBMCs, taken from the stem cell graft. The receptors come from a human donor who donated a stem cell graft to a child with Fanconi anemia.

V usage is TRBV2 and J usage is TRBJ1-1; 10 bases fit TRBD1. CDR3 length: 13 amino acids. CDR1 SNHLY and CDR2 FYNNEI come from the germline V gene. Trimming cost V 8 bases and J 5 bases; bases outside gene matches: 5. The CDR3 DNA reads TGTGCCAGCCGACAGGGGGCTTGGACTGAAGCTTTCTTT. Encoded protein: CASRQGAWTEAFF.

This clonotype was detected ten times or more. The CDR3 here is CSAGTSGTQETQYF. In DNA form, the CDR3 reads TGCAGTGCTGGTACTAGCGGGACACAAGAGACCCAGTACTTC. V usage is TRBV20-1 and J usage is TRBJ2-5; 10 nucleotides match TRBD2. The V and J ends lost 5 bases and 2 bases, in that order; junction bases with no gene match: 5. The CDR3 totals 14 residues. From germline, CDR1 is DFQATT and CDR2 SNEGSKA (reference sequence).

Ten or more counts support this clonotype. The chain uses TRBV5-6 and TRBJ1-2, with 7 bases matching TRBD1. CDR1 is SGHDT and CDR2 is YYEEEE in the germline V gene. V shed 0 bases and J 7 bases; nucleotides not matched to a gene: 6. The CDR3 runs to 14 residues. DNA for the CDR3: TGTGCCAGCAGCTTGGGACAGGGTGCCTTTGGCTACACCTTC. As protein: CASSLGQGAFGYTF.

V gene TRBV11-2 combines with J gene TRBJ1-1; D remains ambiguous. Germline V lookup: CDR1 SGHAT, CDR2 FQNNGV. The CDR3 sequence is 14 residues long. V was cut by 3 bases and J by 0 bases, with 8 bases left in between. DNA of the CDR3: TGTGCCAGCAGCTTTCTGGACTTGAACACTGAAGCTTTCTTT. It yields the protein CASSFLDLNTEAFF.

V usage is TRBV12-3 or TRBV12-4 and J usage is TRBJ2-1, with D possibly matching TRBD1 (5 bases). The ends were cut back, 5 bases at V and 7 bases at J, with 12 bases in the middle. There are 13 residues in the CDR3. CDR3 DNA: TGTGCCAGCAGTAAGGGGCGGATGAATGAGCAGTTCTTC. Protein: CASSKGRMNEQFF.

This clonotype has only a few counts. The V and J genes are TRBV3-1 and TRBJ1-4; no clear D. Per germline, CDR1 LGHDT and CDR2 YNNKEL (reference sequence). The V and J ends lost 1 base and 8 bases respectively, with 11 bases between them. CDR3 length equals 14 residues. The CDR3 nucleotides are TGTGCCAGCAGCCAAGGGTCCAGGAGAGAAAAACTGTTTTTT. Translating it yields CASSQGSRREKLFF.

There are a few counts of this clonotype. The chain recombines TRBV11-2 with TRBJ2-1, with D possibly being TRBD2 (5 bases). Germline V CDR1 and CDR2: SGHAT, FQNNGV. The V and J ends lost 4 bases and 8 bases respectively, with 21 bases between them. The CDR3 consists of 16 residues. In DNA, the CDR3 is TGTGCCAGCAGCTCATTTGGTGGACCAGCGGTCCATGAGCAGTTCTTC. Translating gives CASSSFGGPAVHEQFF.

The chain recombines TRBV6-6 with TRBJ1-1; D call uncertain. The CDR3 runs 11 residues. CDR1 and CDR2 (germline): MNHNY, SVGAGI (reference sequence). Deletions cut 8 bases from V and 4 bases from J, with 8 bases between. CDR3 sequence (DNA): TGTGCCAGCCGCGCAGCCACTGAAGCTTTCTTT. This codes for CASRAATEAFF.

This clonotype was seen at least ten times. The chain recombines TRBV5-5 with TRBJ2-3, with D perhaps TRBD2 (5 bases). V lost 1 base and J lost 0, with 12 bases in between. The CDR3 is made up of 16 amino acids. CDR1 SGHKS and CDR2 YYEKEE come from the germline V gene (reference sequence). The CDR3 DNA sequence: TGTGCCAGCAGCTTGAGTCCGACGGGAAGCACAGATACGCAGTATTTT. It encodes CASSLSPTGSTDTQYF.

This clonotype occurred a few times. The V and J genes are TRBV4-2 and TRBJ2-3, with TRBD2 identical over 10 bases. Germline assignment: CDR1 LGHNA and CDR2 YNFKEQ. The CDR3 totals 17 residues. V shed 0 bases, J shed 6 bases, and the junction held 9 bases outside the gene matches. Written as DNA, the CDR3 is TGTGCCAGCAGCCAAGAGGGGAGCGGGGGGGCCTGGGATACGCAGTATTTT. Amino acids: CASSQEGSGGAWDTQYF.

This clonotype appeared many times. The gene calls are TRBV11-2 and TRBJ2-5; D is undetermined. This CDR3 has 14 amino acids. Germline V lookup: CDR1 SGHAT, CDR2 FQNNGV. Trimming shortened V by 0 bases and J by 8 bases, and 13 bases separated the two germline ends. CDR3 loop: CASSLEARSSTQYF. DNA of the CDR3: TGTGCCAGCAGCTTAGAGGCCAGGTCATCCACCCAGTACTTC.

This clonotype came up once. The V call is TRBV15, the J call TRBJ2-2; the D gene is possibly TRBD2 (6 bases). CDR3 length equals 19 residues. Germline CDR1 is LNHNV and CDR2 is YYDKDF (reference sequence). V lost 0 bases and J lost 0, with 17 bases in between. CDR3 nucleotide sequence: TGTGCCACCAGCAGAGATCTTTGGCGGGAAAACTCGAACACCGGGGAGCTGTTTTTT. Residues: CATSRDLWRENSNTGELFF.

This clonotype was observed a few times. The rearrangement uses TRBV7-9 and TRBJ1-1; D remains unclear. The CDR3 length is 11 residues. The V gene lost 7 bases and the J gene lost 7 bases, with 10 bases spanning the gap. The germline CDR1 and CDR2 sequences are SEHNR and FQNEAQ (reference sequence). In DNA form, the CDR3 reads TGTGCCAGCACCCTCGGGATTGAAGCTTTCTTT. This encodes CASTLGIEAFF.

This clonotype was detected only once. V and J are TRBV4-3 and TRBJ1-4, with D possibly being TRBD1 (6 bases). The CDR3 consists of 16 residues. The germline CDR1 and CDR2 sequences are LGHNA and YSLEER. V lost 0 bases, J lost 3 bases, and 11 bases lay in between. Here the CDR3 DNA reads TGCGCCAGCAGCCAAGATTGGGGGCAGTCTAATGAAAAACTGTTTTTT. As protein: CASSQDWGQSNEKLFF.

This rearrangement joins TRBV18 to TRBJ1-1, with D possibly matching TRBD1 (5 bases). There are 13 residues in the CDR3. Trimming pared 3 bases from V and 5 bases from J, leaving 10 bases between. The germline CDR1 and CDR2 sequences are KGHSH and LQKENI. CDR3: CASSPVTETEAFF. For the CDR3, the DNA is TGTGCCAGCTCACCCGTGACAGAGACTGAAGCTTTCTTT.

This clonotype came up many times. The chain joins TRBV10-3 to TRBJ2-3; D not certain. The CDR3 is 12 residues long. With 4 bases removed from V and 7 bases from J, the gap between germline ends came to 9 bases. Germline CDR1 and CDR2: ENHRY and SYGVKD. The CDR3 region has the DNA TGTGCCATCAGTGGTGACGCGAATACGCAGTATTTT. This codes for CAISGDANTQYF.

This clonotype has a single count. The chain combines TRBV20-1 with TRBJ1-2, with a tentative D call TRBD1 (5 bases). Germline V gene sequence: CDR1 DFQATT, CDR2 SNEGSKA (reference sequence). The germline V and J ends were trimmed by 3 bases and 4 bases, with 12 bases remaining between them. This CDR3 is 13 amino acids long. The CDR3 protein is CSARNTGSYGYTF. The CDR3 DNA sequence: TGCAGTGCTAGGAACACAGGTTCCTATGGCTACACCTTC.

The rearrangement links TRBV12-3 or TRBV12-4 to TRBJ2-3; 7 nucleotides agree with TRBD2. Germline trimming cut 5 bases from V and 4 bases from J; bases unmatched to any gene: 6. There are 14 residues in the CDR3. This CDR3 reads CASSPGLRADTQYF. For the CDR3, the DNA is TGTGCCAGCAGTCCGGGACTAAGGGCAGATACGCAGTATTTT.